These T cell receptor beta chains were read from a single sample in a study of blood T cell repertoires in COVID-19. The repertoire was sequenced with immunoSEQ multiplex PCR; TCRdb's copy has only in-frame clones and lacks some. The sample records approximately 92,000 clones, about 80% being singletons. The sequenced sample was peripheral blood. These TCRs come from a man in his sixties with acute or convalescent COVID-19. Each CDR3 is given with its conserved first and last residue. Fields, in order: V gene, clone size, D gene, J gene, CDR3 DNA, CDR3 protein. A D gene is named only where the DNA matches it firmly. Clone size appears in some rows only: once, few, many, or a class for an expanded clone.

v_gene: TRBV18; abundance: .; d_gene: TRBD1; j_gene: TRBJ2-2; CDR3nt: TGTGCCAGCTCACCCTTGACCGGGACAGTCGGCGGGGAGCTGTTTTTT; CDR3aa: CASSPLTGTVGGELFF
v_gene: TRBV7-9; abundance: .; d_gene: TRBD2; j_gene: TRBJ2-1; CDR3nt: TGTGCCAGCAGCCCAATACTAGCGGGAGGTTTGAGTGAGCAGTTCTTC; CDR3aa: CASSPILAGGLSEQFF
v_gene: TRBV5-1; abundance: .; d_gene: TRBD2; j_gene: TRBJ2-1; CDR3nt: TGCGCCAGCAGCCTAGGGACTAGCGGGGATTACTCCTACAATGAGCAGTTCTTC; CDR3aa: CASSLGTSGDYSYNEQFF
v_gene: TRBV3-1/TRBV3-2; abundance: .; d_gene: TRBD2; j_gene: TRBJ2-7; CDR3nt: TGTGCCAGCAGCCAGACTAGCGGGGGGAGTCGCGAGCAGTACTTC; CDR3aa: CASSQTSGGSREQYF
v_gene: TRBV30; abundance: few; d_gene: TRBD2; j_gene: TRBJ2-3; CDR3nt: TGTGCCTGGAGAGGAGGTCTAGCGGGGGCGGCAGATACGCAGTATTTT; CDR3aa: CAWRGGLAGAADTQYF
v_gene: TRBV19; abundance: .; d_gene: TRBD1; j_gene: TRBJ1-2; CDR3nt: TGTGCCACTCTACCCAGACAGGGGGATGGCTACACCTTC; CDR3aa: CATLPRQGDGYTF
v_gene: TRBV12-5; abundance: .; d_gene: .; j_gene: TRBJ1-5; CDR3nt: TGTGCTAGTGGTTTGGGGCGGAGTGAGCGGCCCCAGCATTTT; CDR3aa: CASGLGRSERPQHF
v_gene: TRBV10-3; abundance: .; d_gene: TRBD1; j_gene: TRBJ1-1; CDR3nt: TGTGCCATCAGTTCAGGGGGCGGAAGAACTGAAGCTTTCTTT; CDR3aa: CAISSGGGRTEAFF
v_gene: TRBV11-3; abundance: .; d_gene: .; j_gene: TRBJ2-7; CDR3nt: TGTGCCAGCAGCTTTGGACAGGAGCAGTACTTC; CDR3aa: CASSFGQEQYF
v_gene: TRBV24-1; abundance: .; d_gene: .; j_gene: TRBJ1-3; CDR3nt: TGTGCCACCAGTGATCCCCGGGGTTCTGGAAACACCATATATTTT; CDR3aa: CATSDPRGSGNTIYF
v_gene: TRBV27; abundance: .; d_gene: .; j_gene: TRBJ2-6; CDR3nt: TGTGCCAGCAGTTGGGGTGAGGGCTCTGGGGCCAACGTCCTGACTTTC; CDR3aa: CASSWGEGSGANVLTF
v_gene: TRBV4-1; abundance: .; d_gene: .; j_gene: TRBJ1-2; CDR3nt: TGCGCCAGCAGCCAAGGAGGCCAAAACGGTGGCTACACCTTC; CDR3aa: CASSQGGQNGGYTF
v_gene: TRBV7-8; abundance: .; d_gene: TRBD2; j_gene: TRBJ2-1; CDR3nt: TGTGCCAGCACCACGGCGGGGGGCGGGGCTCACAATGAGCAGTTCTTC; CDR3aa: CASTTAGGGAHNEQFF
v_gene: TRBV9; abundance: .; d_gene: TRBD1; j_gene: TRBJ1-3; CDR3nt: TGTGCCAGCAGCGTGGGACAGGGGGCGAGTAACACCATATATTTT; CDR3aa: CASSVGQGASNTIYF
v_gene: TRBV14; abundance: few; d_gene: .; j_gene: TRBJ1-1; CDR3nt: TGTGCCAGCAGCCATCTTAGGGGCAGGGAGAACACTGAAGCTTTCTTT; CDR3aa: CASSHLRGRENTEAFF
v_gene: TRBV6-5; abundance: .; d_gene: .; j_gene: TRBJ1-1; CDR3nt: TGTGCCAGCGGCGCCACAGGGAACACTGAAGCTTTCTTT; CDR3aa: CASGATGNTEAFF
v_gene: TRBV10-2; abundance: .; d_gene: .; j_gene: TRBJ2-3; CDR3nt: TGCGCCAGCAGTGCGAGCACAGATACGCAGTATTTT; CDR3aa: CASSASTDTQYF
v_gene: TRBV2; abundance: .; d_gene: TRBD1; j_gene: TRBJ2-7; CDR3nt: TGTGCCAGCAGAGGGACAGGGGAAGAGCAGTACTTC; CDR3aa: CASRGTGEEQYF
v_gene: TRBV12-3/TRBV12-4; abundance: once; d_gene: .; j_gene: TRBJ1-1; CDR3nt: TGTGCCAGCAGTTCCAGGGTAGACACTGAAGCTTTCTTT; CDR3aa: CASSSRVDTEAFF
v_gene: TRBV18; abundance: .; d_gene: TRBD1; j_gene: TRBJ1-1; CDR3nt: TGTGCCAGCTCCCTGCAGGGGGCGCCCCTGAACACTGAAGCTTTCTTT; CDR3aa: CASSLQGAPLNTEAFF
v_gene: TRBV6-5; abundance: .; d_gene: TRBD1; j_gene: TRBJ1-4; CDR3nt: TGTGCCAGCAGTCGGACAGGGAGGCTGGAAGAAAAACTGTTTTTT; CDR3aa: CASSRTGRLEEKLFF
v_gene: TRBV5-8; abundance: .; d_gene: .; j_gene: TRBJ1-2; CDR3nt: TGTGCCAGCAGCTCACAAGGGGTTCCAGGGTCTGGCTACACCTTC; CDR3aa: CASSSQGVPGSGYTF
v_gene: TRBV12-3/TRBV12-4; abundance: .; d_gene: .; j_gene: TRBJ1-6; CDR3nt: TGTGCCAGCAGTTTATCGGGGGGTTCACCCCTCCACTTT; CDR3aa: CASSLSGGSPLHF
v_gene: TRBV6-6; abundance: few; d_gene: .; j_gene: TRBJ1-2; CDR3nt: TGTGCCAGCAGCTTGGGAGGGACGGTTAACTATGGCTACACCTTC; CDR3aa: CASSLGGTVNYGYTF
v_gene: TRBV6-4; abundance: .; d_gene: .; j_gene: TRBJ1-4; CDR3nt: TGTGCCAGCAGGCTTCCCGGTGTCAGGGAACGCGAAAAACTGTTTTTT; CDR3aa: CASRLPGVREREKLFF
v_gene: TRBV19; abundance: .; d_gene: TRBD1; j_gene: TRBJ1-1; CDR3nt: TGTGCCAGTAGCCTTCAGGGGGCTGAAGCTTTCTTT; CDR3aa: CASSLQGAEAFF
v_gene: TRBV29-1; abundance: .; d_gene: .; j_gene: TRBJ1-4; CDR3nt: TGCAGCGCCCAAGGCAGGGGCTCTAATGAAAAACTGTTTTTT; CDR3aa: CSAQGRGSNEKLFF
v_gene: TRBV27; abundance: .; d_gene: TRBD1; j_gene: TRBJ1-4; CDR3nt: TGTGCCAGCAGCCCGGACAGGGCGTTCAATGAAAAACTGTTTTTT; CDR3aa: CASSPDRAFNEKLFF
v_gene: TRBV3-1/TRBV3-2; abundance: .; d_gene: TRBD1; j_gene: TRBJ1-4; CDR3nt: TGTGCCAGCAGCCCCTCAGGGGGTGGCGAAAAACTGTTTTTT; CDR3aa: CASSPSGGGEKLFF
v_gene: TRBV30; abundance: .; d_gene: .; j_gene: TRBJ1-4; CDR3nt: TGTGCCTGGAGTACACAGGGAAGGAATAGTGAAAAACTGTTTTTT; CDR3aa: CAWSTQGRNSEKLFF
v_gene: TRBV11-2; abundance: few; d_gene: TRBD2; j_gene: TRBJ2-5; CDR3nt: TGTGCCAGCAGCCCCCGGACTAGCGGGATGGGGCAAGAGACCCAGTACTTC; CDR3aa: CASSPRTSGMGQETQYF
v_gene: TRBV12-3/TRBV12-4; abundance: .; d_gene: .; j_gene: TRBJ1-1; CDR3nt: TGTGCCAGCAGCCCACGGGGCACTGAAGCTTTCTTT; CDR3aa: CASSPRGTEAFF
v_gene: TRBV5-6; abundance: .; d_gene: TRBD1; j_gene: TRBJ2-1; CDR3nt: TGTGCCAGCAGCAAGACAGGGGGCTCCTACAATGAGCAGTTCTTC; CDR3aa: CASSKTGGSYNEQFF
v_gene: TRBV6-5; abundance: .; d_gene: .; j_gene: TRBJ1-2; CDR3nt: TGTGCCAGCAGTTACTCGCGGGGTCTGAACTATGGCTACACCTTC; CDR3aa: CASSYSRGLNYGYTF
v_gene: TRBV7-9; abundance: .; d_gene: .; j_gene: TRBJ1-1; CDR3nt: TGTGCCAGCAGCTTAGTACAGGGTGGGGAAGCTTTCTTT; CDR3aa: CASSLVQGGEAFF
v_gene: TRBV6-5; abundance: .; d_gene: .; j_gene: TRBJ1-5; CDR3nt: TGTGCCAGCAGTTCTCAGGTTAGCAATCAGCCCCAGCATTTT; CDR3aa: CASSSQVSNQPQHF